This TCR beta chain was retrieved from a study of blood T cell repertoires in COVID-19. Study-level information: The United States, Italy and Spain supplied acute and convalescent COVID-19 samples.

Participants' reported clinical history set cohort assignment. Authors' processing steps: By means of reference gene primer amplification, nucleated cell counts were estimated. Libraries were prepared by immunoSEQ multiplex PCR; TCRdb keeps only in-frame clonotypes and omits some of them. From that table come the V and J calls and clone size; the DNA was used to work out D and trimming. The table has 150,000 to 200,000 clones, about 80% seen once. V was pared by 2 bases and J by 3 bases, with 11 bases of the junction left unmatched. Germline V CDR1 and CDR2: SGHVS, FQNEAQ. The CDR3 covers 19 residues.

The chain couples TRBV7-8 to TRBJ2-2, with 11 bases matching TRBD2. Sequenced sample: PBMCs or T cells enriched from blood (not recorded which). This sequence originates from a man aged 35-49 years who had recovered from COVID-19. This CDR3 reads CASSLFRVAGGPDTGELFF. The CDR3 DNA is TGTGCCAGCAGCTTATTTCGTGTAGCGGGGGGGCCAGACACCGGGGAGCTGTTTTTT.